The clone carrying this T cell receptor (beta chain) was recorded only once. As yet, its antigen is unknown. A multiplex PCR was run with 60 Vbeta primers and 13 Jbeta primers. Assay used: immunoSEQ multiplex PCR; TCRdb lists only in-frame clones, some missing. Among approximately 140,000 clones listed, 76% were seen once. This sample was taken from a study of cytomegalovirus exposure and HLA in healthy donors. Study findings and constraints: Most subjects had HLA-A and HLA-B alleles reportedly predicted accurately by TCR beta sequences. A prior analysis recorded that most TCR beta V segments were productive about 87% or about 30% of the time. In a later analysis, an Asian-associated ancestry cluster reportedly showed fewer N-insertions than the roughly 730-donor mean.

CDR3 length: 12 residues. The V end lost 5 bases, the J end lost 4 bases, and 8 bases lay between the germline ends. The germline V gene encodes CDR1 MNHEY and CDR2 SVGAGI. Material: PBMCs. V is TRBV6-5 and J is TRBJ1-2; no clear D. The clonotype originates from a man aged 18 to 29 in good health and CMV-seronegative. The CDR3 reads CASSSDLYGYTF. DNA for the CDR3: TGTGCCAGCAGTAGCGACCTCTATGGCTACACCTTC.